This record covers a single T cell receptor (beta chain). No antigen is known for it. The CDR3 contains 19 residues. V lost 4 bases and J lost 8, with 31 bases in between. The germline gives CDR1 SGHRS, CDR2 YFSETQ. This sample was included in a study of OX40 agonist ivuxolimab in advanced cancers. Study background: Patients were given ivuxolimab, an antibody that agonizes OX40 (CD134). Study-level findings and limits: Undetermined was the antigen specificity of the expanded peripheral T cells. Partial responders treated at 0.1-3.0 mg/kg exhibited clonal expansion among the lowest measured.

Sequencing used immunoSEQ multiplex PCR; TCRdb keeps in-frame clones, though not all of them. This table holds 7,500 to 9,000 clones, around three quarters found once. The study sampled blood at baseline, cycle 4 day 1, and cycle 7 day 1. Sequencing was performed on CD4+ or CD8+ T cells sorted from blood, taken in a trial of the OX40 agonist ivuxolimab. The receptor was derived from an adult with an advanced solid tumor such as melanoma, head and neck, liver or kidney cancer. This rearrangement joins TRBV5-1 to TRBJ2-1; D perhaps matches TRBD2 (6 bases). The CDR3 DNA reads as TGCGCCAGCAGCCAATTCTTATCCGGAGGGACCTCACCCGGGGATGAGCAGTTCTTC. Its translation: CASSQFLSGGTSPGDEQFF.